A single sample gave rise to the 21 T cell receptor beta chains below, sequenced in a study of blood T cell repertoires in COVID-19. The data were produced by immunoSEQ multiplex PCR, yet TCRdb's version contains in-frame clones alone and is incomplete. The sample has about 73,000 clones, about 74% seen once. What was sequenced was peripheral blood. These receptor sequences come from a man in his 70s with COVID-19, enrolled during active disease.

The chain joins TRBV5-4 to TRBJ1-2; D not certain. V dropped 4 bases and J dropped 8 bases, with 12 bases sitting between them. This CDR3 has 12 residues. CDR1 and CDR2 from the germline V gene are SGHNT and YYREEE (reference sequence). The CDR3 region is CASSHDGGGYTF. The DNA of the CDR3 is TGTGCCAGCAGCCACGATGGCGGCGGCTACACCTTC.

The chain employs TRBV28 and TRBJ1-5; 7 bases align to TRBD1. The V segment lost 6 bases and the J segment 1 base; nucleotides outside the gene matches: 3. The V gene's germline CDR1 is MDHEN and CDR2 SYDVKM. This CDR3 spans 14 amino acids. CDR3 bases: TGTGCCAGCAGACTACAGGGGAGCAATCAGCCCCAGCATTTT. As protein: CASRLQGSNQPQHF.

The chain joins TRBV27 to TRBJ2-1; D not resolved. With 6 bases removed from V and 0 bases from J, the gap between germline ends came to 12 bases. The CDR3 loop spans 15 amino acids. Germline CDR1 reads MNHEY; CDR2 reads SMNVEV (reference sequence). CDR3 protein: CASSPYYNSYNEQFF. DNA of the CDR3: TGTGCCAGCAGCCCCTACTATAACTCCTACAATGAGCAGTTCTTC.

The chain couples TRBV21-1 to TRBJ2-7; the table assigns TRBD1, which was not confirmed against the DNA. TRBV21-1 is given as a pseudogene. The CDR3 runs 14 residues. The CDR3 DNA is TGTGCCAGCAGCCACGGCAAGGGGCCCTACGAGCAGTACTTC. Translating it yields CASSHGKGPYEQYF.

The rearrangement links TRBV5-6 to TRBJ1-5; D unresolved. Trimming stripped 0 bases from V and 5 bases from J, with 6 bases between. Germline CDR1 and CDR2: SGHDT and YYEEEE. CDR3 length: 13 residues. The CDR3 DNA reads TGTGCCAGCAGCTTGGACGGTTATCAGCCCCAGCATTTT. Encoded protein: CASSLDGYQPQHF.

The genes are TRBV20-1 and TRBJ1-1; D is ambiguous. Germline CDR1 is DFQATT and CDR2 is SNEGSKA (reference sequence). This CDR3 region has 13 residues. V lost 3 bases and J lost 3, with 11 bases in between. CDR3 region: CSASLRGDTEAFF. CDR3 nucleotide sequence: TGCAGTGCTAGTCTACGGGGAGACACTGAAGCTTTCTTT.

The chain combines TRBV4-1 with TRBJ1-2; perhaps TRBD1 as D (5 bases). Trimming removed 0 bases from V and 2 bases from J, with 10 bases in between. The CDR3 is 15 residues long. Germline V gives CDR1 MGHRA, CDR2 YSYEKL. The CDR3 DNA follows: TGCGCCAGCAGCCAAGATAGTAGGGGAAACTATGGCTACACCTTC. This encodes CASSQDSRGNYGYTF.

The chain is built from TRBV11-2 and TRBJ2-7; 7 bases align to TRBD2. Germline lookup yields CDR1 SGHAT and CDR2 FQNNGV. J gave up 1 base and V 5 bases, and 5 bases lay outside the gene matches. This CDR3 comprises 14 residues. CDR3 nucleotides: TGTGCCAGCAGCCTCCAAGCGGGATCCTACGAGCAGTACTTC. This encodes CASSLQAGSYEQYF.

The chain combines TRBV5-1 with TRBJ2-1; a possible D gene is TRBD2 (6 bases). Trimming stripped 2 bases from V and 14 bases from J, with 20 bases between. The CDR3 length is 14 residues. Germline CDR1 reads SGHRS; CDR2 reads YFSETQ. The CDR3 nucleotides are TGCGCCAGCAGCTTCTCCCCTCCTAGCGTGGTGGAGTTCTTC. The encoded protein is CASSFSPPSVVEFF.

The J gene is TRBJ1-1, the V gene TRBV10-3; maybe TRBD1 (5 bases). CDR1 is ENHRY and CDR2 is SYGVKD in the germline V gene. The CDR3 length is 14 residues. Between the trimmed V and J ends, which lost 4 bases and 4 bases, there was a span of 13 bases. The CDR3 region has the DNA TGTGCCATCAGTGCGACAGAGAGACCCACTGAAGCTTTCTTT. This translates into CAISATERPTEAFF.

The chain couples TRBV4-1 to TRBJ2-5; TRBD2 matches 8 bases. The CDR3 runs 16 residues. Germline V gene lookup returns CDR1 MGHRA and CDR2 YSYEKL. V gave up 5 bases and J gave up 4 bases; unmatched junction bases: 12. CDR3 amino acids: CASSSPEAGGPETQYF. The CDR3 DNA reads TGCGCCAGCAGCTCCCCGGAGGCGGGAGGACCAGAGACCCAGTACTTC.

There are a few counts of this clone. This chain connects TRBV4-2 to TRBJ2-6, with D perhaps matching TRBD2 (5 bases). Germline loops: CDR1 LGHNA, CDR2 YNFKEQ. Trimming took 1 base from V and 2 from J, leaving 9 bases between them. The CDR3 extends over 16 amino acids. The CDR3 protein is CASSQGGVTGANVLTF. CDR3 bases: TGTGCCAGCAGCCAAGGGGGAGTCACTGGGGCCAACGTCCTGACTTTC.

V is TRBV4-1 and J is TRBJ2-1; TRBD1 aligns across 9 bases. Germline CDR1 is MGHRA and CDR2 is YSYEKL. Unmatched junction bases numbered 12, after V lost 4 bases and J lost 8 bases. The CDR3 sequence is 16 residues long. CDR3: CASSRQPGQGIDEQFF. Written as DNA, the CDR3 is TGCGCCAGCAGCCGACAACCGGGACAGGGTATCGATGAGCAGTTCTTC.

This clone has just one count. CDR3 DNA: TGTGCCAGCAGCCAAGTGCTAGCGGGAGAGGTACGAGAGACCCAGTACTTC. Residues: CASSQVLAGEVRETQYF. This sequence joins TRBV4-2 and TRBJ2-5, with 10 bases aligning to TRBD2. Trimming took 1 base from V and 4 from J; bases not matched to a gene: 9. Germline CDR1 LGHNA, CDR2 YNFKEQ. The CDR3 covers 17 residues.

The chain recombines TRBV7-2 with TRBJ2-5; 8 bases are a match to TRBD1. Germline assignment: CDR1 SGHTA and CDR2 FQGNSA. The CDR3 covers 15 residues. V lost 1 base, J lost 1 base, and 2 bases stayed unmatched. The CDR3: CASSLETGVQETQYF. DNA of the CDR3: TGTGCCAGCAGCTTAGAGACAGGGGTCCAAGAGACCCAGTACTTC.

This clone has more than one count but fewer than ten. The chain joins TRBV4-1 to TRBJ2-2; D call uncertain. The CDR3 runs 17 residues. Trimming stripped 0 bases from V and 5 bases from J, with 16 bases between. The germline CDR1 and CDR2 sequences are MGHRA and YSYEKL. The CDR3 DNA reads TGCGCCAGCAGCCAAGACTCAGCGCGTCCTGCTACCGGGGAGCTGTTTTTT. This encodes CASSQDSARPATGELFF.

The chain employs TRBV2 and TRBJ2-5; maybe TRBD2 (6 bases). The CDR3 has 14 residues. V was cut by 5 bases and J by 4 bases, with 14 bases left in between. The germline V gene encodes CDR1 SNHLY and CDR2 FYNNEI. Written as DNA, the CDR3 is TGTGCCAGCAGTCCATACGGGAGACCAGAGACCCAGTACTTC. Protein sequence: CASSPYGRPETQYF.

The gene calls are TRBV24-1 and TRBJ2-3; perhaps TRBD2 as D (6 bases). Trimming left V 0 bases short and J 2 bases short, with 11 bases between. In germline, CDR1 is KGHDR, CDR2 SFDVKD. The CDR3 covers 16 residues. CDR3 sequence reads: CATSDLHGTATDTQYF. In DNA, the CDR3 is TGTGCCACCAGTGATTTGCACGGGACTGCCACAGATACGCAGTATTTT.

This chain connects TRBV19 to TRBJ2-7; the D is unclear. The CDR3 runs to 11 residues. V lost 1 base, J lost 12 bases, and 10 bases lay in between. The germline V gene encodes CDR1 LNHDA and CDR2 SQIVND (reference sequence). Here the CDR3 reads CASSIAGRLYF. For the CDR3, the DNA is TGTGCCAGTAGTATAGCCGGCAGGTTGTACTTC.

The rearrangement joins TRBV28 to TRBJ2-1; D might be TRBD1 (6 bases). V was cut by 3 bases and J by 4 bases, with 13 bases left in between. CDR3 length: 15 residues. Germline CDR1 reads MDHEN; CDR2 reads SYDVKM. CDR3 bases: TGTGCCAGCAGTTTTTTCACAGGGTCATACAATGAGCAGTTCTTC. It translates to CASSFFTGSYNEQFF.

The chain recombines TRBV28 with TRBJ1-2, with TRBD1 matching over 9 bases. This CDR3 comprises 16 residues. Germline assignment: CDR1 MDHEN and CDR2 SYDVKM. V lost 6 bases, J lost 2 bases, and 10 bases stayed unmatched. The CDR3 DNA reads TGTGCCAGCAGATTCCCTCCGGGACAGGGAAACTATGGCTACACCTTC. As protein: CASRFPPGQGNYGYTF.